This T cell receptor beta chain was retrieved from a study of blood T cells in healthy people across ages. It was with a sample-barcoded 5' primer and a J-beta primer mix that a second PCR of roughly 7 to 12 cycles was run. Each of the cDNA molecules was tagged by a template-switch adaptor with 12 random nucleotides. TCRdb itself ran the 5' RACE reads through MiXCR, one entry per CDR3 protein. The repertoire holds around 1.5 million distinct CDR3 sequences, with 40% to 50% as singletons. The study recruited healthy Caucasian donors from Russia who were aged about 6 to 95. Study observations and caveats: Unsorted PBMCs blocked a conclusive comparison of naive and antigen-experienced cells. Researchers deemed the diversity estimates from one million T cells underestimates.

Note on this clonotype: Its matching antigen is unknown.

Per germline, CDR1 LGHDT and CDR2 YNNKEL (reference sequence). The CDR3 totals 17 residues. V was clipped by 1 base and J by 8 bases; unmatched bases: 15. Material for sequencing was blood. This TCR was recovered from a woman under 30 in good health. The genes are TRBV3-1 and TRBJ1-2, with 8 bases aligning to TRBD1. The CDR3 coding sequence is TGTGCCAGCAGCCAAGTGATTACAGGGGGGGCCCGCTCCGGCTACACCTTC. This sequence encodes CASSQVITGGARSGYTF.